These T cell receptor beta chains were read from a single sample in a study of T cells expressing NK-cell markers. TCRdb re-called the 5' RACE reads and gives one entry per CDR3 protein, without DNA. The sample features about 150,000 distinct CDR3 sequences, with 37% in its top ten. Sequencing was done on a sample of blood T cells: a sorted CD56 or NKG2C T cell subset, CD4+ or CD8+ T cells, or bulk PBMC T cells (not recorded which). These receptors originate from a woman between 45 and 65 years old in good health. CDR3s include the opening cysteine and the closing phenylalanine or tryptophan. The order of the fields is V gene, J gene, CDR3 protein.

TRBV12-3/TRBV12-4	TRBJ2-7	CASSFPGTLYEQYF
TRBV4-1	TRBJ2-1	CASSQGGLYNEQFF
TRBV7-9	TRBJ1-2	CASSSSGTGAAPYGYTF
TRBV13	TRBJ2-2	CASSLQRNTGELFF
TRBV7-9	TRBJ2-3	CASSLEAGSSTDTQYF
TRBV6-5	TRBJ1-5	CASRETLNQPQHF
TRBV5-1	TRBJ2-3	CASSFGEKYTDTQYF
TRBV12-3/TRBV12-4	TRBJ2-1	CASSPGTPSYNEQFF
TRBV7-6	TRBJ2-1	CASSRLAGGYHEQFF
TRBV7-6	TRBJ2-1	CASSYQPRGGRAYNEQFF
TRBV12-3/TRBV12-4	TRBJ2-1	CASSFGNEQFF
TRBV7-6	TRBJ1-5	CASSLAGADFNQPQHF
TRBV3-1	TRBJ2-2	CASSHLGTPNTGELFF
TRBV7-9	TRBJ2-2	CASSLAAGSFTGELFF
TRBV2	TRBJ2-3	CASSAAVWDRGTDTQYF
TRBV12-3/TRBV12-4	TRBJ1-2	CASSLVPVEGYTF
TRBV24-1	TRBJ2-5	CATSDFDRGKETQYF
TRBV19	TRBJ2-4	CASSIDRDRNIQYF
TRBV5-6	TRBJ1-3	CASSNSGNTIYF
TRBV9	TRBJ2-1	CASSATPGLALDNEQFF
TRBV3-1	TRBJ1-4	CASSLDGTANEKLFF
TRBV6-2/TRBV6-3	TRBJ2-1	CASSYSRVREQFF
TRBV5-6	TRBJ2-1	CASSLGRGEQFF
TRBV7-9	TRBJ2-5	CASSLYVPPDSETQYF
TRBV7-9	TRBJ2-1	CASSPRGYNEQFF
TRBV27	TRBJ2-3	CASSSLAGGPDTQYF
TRBV6-5	TRBJ1-1	CASRPTIGSAEAFF
TRBV27	TRBJ2-7	CASSPPGVAGGHEQYF
TRBV10-1	TRBJ1-1	CASSEGRGSTEAFF
TRBV12-3/TRBV12-4	TRBJ2-1	CASSFFGNEQFF
TRBV4-1	TRBJ2-2	CASSQVFQMFGELFF
TRBV11-3	TRBJ2-6	CASWRGSGANVLTF
TRBV14	TRBJ2-4	CASSHPGAGGNIQYF
TRBV27	TRBJ1-4	CASSLSIGSPNEKLFF
TRBV3-1	TRBJ2-5	CASSQANKGANQETQYF
TRBV2	TRBJ1-6	CASSEAENSPLHF
TRBV4-1	TRBJ1-5	CASSQAETVYSNQPQHF
TRBV24-1	TRBJ2-2	CATSDPVKAGELFF
TRBV6-6	TRBJ2-5	CASSYPRQETQYF
TRBV24-1	TRBJ2-3	CATSDPPGTSGNMLDTQYF
TRBV4-1	TRBJ1-2	CASTWTGFDLYGYTF
TRBV12-3/TRBV12-4	TRBJ2-1	CASSLSPGLEQFF
TRBV20-1	TRBJ2-3	CSARGGRGRTNTYGDTQYF
TRBV12-3/TRBV12-4	TRBJ1-6	CASSFRSYNSPLHF
TRBV20-1	TRBJ2-7	CSALYGIAGSEQYF
TRBV6-4	TRBJ2-5	CASSRGPRETQYF
TRBV7-9	TRBJ2-7	CASSLNRGNEQYF
TRBV20-1	TRBJ2-1	CSARDPTGYNEQFF
TRBV9	TRBJ2-2	CASSTPTGDGAGPGELFF
TRBV12-3/TRBV12-4	TRBJ2-1	CASTSGTGANEQFF
TRBV12-3/TRBV12-4	TRBJ2-1	CASSLAGQNNLNEQFF
TRBV5-6	TRBJ2-3	CASSFRLAGDGTDTQYF
TRBV11-2	TRBJ2-3	CASSPTHPLQYF
TRBV4-1	TRBJ2-7	CASSRELAGASEQYF